One and the same sample provided the 19 T cell receptor beta chains below, sequenced in a study of radiotherapy plus CTLA-4 blockade in lung cancer. Sequencing used immunoSEQ multiplex PCR; TCRdb keeps in-frame clones, though not all of them. This sample carries more than 90,000 clones, 80% to 85% of them seen once, and the ten largest clones take under 30%. The sequencing here drew on peripheral blood, taken from a patient treated with radiotherapy plus ipilimumab. The receptors were sampled from a human donor with non-small cell lung cancer that progressed on radiotherapy plus ipilimumab.

The rearrangement joins TRBV15 to TRBJ2-3, with 7 bases fitting TRBD2. J gave up 2 bases and V 4 bases, and 6 bases lay outside the gene matches. Germline V gene lookup returns CDR1 LNHNV and CDR2 YYDKDF (reference sequence). The CDR3 sequence is 15 residues long. CDR3 protein: CATSKGLLNTDTQYF. As DNA, the CDR3 is TGTGCCACCAGCAAGGGACTATTGAACACAGATACGCAGTATTTT.

This clone was observed a handful of times. The chain employs TRBV19 and TRBJ2-7; D may be TRBD2 (5 bases). Deletions cut 1 base from V and 3 bases from J, with 7 bases between. The CDR3 runs 13 residues. CDR1 is LNHDA and CDR2 is SQIVND in the germline V gene (reference sequence). CDR3 loop: CASSIGRDYEQYF. DNA of the CDR3: TGTGCCAGTAGTATAGGTCGGGACTACGAGCAGTACTTC.

In the case of this clone: This CDR3 is also generated by other DNA sequences in the sample. The chain employs TRBV9 and TRBJ2-5; D tentatively reads TRBD1 or TRBD2 (6 bases each). Deletions cut 0 bases from V and 1 base from J, with 13 bases between. Per the germline V gene, CDR1 is SGDLS and CDR2 is YYNGEE. The CDR3 has 16 amino acids. Here the CDR3 reads CASSVGNGGGQETQYF. CDR3 DNA: TGTGCCAGCAGCGTAGGAAACGGAGGGGGCCAAGAGACCCAGTACTTC.

This clone was picked up one time. V usage is TRBV11-2 and J usage is TRBJ2-3, with a possible D match to TRBD2 (5 bases). The CDR3 spans 13 residues. Per the germline V gene, CDR1 is SGHAT and CDR2 is FQNNGV. The V and J ends lost 5 bases and 3 bases respectively, with 9 bases between them. Written as DNA, the CDR3 is TGTGCCAGCAGCACCGAGGGAACAGATACGCAGTATTTT. This codes for CASSTEGTDTQYF. The entire variable domain, with the rest obtained from reference TRBV11-2 and TRBJ2-3, is as follows: EAGVAQSPRYKIIEKRQSVAFWCNPISGHATLYWYQQILGQGPKLLIQFQNNGVVDDSQLPKDRFSAERLKGVDSTLKIQPAKLEDSAVYLCASSTEGTDTQYFGPGTRLTVL.

V usage is TRBV19 and J usage is TRBJ2-3, with D maybe TRBD2 (6 bases). The CDR3 has 13 residues. Germline V gene data show CDR1 as LNHDA and CDR2 as SQIVND (reference sequence). V dropped 6 bases and J dropped 7 bases, with 14 bases sitting between them. CDR3 bases: TGTGCCAGTAGCCCTGGAGGGGCGAATACGCAGTATTTT. It translates to CASSPGGANTQYF. Looking up the rest from reference TRBV19 and TRBJ2-3 gives the full variable domain: DGGITQSPKYLFRKEGQNVTLSCEQNLNHDAMYWYRQDPGQGLRLIYYSQIVNDFQKGDIAEGYSVSREKKESFPLTVTSAQKNPTAFYLCASSPGGANTQYFGPGTRLTVL.

CDR3 residues: CASSSDGQRSGNTIYF. CDR3 coding DNA: TGCGCCAGCAGCTCTGATGGACAACGCTCTGGAAACACCATATATTTT. The chain is built from TRBV5-1 and TRBJ1-3; D might be TRBD1 (5 bases). V was trimmed by 3 bases and J by 0 bases, leaving 13 bases between them. Germline values: CDR1 SGHRS, CDR2 YFSETQ. The CDR3 extends over 16 amino acids. The full variable domain, its missing parts supplied by reference TRBV5-1 and TRBJ1-3, is KAGVTQTPRYLIKTRGQQVTLSCSPISGHRSVSWYQQTPGQGLQFLFEYFSETQRNKGNFPGRFSGRQFSNSRSEMNVSTLELGDSALYLCASSSDGQRSGNTIYFGEGSWLTVV.

V usage is TRBV4-1 and J usage is TRBJ1-1; D ambiguous. V was shortened by 0 bases and J by 0 bases, with 8 bases between the two germline ends. CDR3 length: 15 residues. CDR1 is MGHRA and CDR2 is YSYEKL in the germline V gene. The CDR3 DNA reads TGCGCCAGCAGCCAAGAAGGGCAGCTGAACACTGAAGCTTTCTTT. Its translation: CASSQEGQLNTEAFF.

This chain connects TRBV15 to TRBJ1-1, with D unclear. Germline CDR1 and CDR2: LNHNV and YYDKDF (reference sequence). CDR3 length: 15 amino acids. Trimming took 0 bases from V and 5 from J, leaving 13 bases between them. The CDR3 DNA reads as TGTGCCACCAGCAGAGAGGGGAGGTTGGAGACTGAAGCTTTCTTT. It encodes CATSREGRLETEAFF.

In this sample, this clone turned up once. The chain combines TRBV15 with TRBJ2-6; 8 bases match TRBD2. Germline CDR1 LNHNV, CDR2 YYDKDF (reference sequence). The CDR3 runs to 16 residues. V shed 1 base, J shed 2 bases, and the junction held 1 base outside the gene matches. The CDR3 region is CATSRGTSTGANVLTF. The CDR3 DNA reads as TGTGCCACCAGCAGAGGGACTAGCACTGGGGCCAACGTCCTGACTTTC.

The genes are TRBV5-6 and TRBJ1-1, with 8 bases fitting TRBD1. From germline, CDR1 is SGHDT and CDR2 YYEEEE. V dropped 3 bases and J dropped 4; count of bases not matched to a gene: 14. This CDR3 comprises 17 residues. DNA of the CDR3: TGTGCCAGCAGCTGGGTGCAGGGGGCGAGTGGGGTCACTGAAGCTTTCTTT. Translation gives CASSWVQGASGVTEAFF.

The V call is TRBV11-3, the J call TRBJ2-1; D gene unclear. The V gene lost 0 bases and the J gene lost 8 bases, with 17 bases spanning the gap. This CDR3 has 16 amino acids. The germline V gene encodes CDR1 SGHNT and CDR2 YENEEA. CDR3 coding DNA: TGTGCCAGCAGCTTAGATCGTTCGCCAAGAAGTGATGAGCAGTTCTTC. It translates to CASSLDRSPRSDEQFF.

CDR3: CASSREYSAGELFF. In DNA, the CDR3 is TGTGCCAGCAGTCGGGAGTACTCTGCCGGGGAGCTGTTTTTT. The rearrangement joins TRBV6-1 to TRBJ2-2; maybe TRBD2 (6 bases). Germline V lookup: CDR1 MNHNS, CDR2 SASEGT. V shed 5 bases and J shed 6 bases, with 13 bases lying between them. The CDR3 runs 14 residues.

A single count supports this clone. The V gene is TRBV7-3, the J gene TRBJ2-1; D may match TRBD1 or TRBD2 (7 bases each). The CDR3 has 15 amino acids. CDR1 SGHTA and CDR2 FQGTGA come from the germline V gene. Trimming removed 5 bases at V and 5 bases at J, with 16 bases between. For the CDR3, the DNA is TGTGCCAGCAGCGCCCCCAGGGGGGGACACAATGAGCAGTTCTTC. It translates to CASSAPRGGHNEQFF. The whole variable domain, remainder taken from reference TRBV7-3 and TRBJ2-1, is GAGVSQTPSNKVTEKGKYVELRCDPISGHTALYWYRQSLGQGPEFLIYFQGTGAADDSGLPNDRFFAVRPEGSVSTLKIQRTERGDSAVYLCASSAPRGGHNEQFFGPGTRLTVL.

CDR3 in amino acids: CASTPIVYEQYV. DNA of the CDR3: TGTGCCAGCACCCCCATCGTGTACGAGCAGTACGTC. The chain is built from TRBV5-6 and TRBJ2-7; D not resolved. The germline V gene encodes CDR1 SGHDT and CDR2 YYEEEE. CDR3 length: 12 amino acids. The V gene lost 6 bases and the J gene lost 4 bases, with 11 bases spanning the gap.

The rearrangement joins TRBV6-1 to TRBJ2-3; 13 bases line up with TRBD2. The germline CDR1 and CDR2 sequences are MNHNS and SASEGT. This CDR3 is built from 15 residues. V shed 8 bases, J shed 0 bases, and the junction held 2 bases outside the gene matches. Here the CDR3 reads CASGLAGVSTDTQYF. The CDR3 DNA is TGTGCCAGCGGACTAGCGGGAGTCAGCACAGATACGCAGTATTTT.

The chain uses TRBV7-3 and TRBJ2-5; D gene uncertain. The germline gives CDR1 SGHTA, CDR2 FQGTGA. The CDR3 has 15 residues. The V and J ends lost 5 bases and 3 bases respectively, with 16 bases between them. The CDR3 spells CASSGLGYRKETQYF. The DNA for the CDR3 is TGTGCCAGCAGCGGCCTCGGCTACAGAAAAGAGACCCAGTACTTC.

J is TRBJ1-5 and V is TRBV6-1; TRBD1 might be the D (5 bases). The CDR3 has 15 amino acids. Trimming removed 10 bases from V and 0 bases from J, with 16 bases in between. Germline V gene lookup returns CDR1 MNHNS and CDR2 SASEGT. The chain's CDR3 is CATNWDAASNQPQHF. CDR3 coding DNA: TGTGCCACCAATTGGGACGCCGCTAGCAATCAGCCCCAGCATTTT.

In its sample, this clone was seen a few times. The V call is TRBV5-4, the J call TRBJ1-2, with 8 positions matching TRBD1. CDR3 length: 14 residues. Unmatched junction bases numbered 4, after V lost 4 bases and J lost 2 bases. From germline, CDR1 is SGHNT and CDR2 YYREEE (reference sequence). The DNA for the CDR3 is TGTGCCAGCAGCGCCGGGACAGGAAACTATGGCTACACCTTC. This codes for CASSAGTGNYGYTF.

This clone was observed a handful of times. V is TRBV4-1 and J is TRBJ1-1, with D possibly matching TRBD1 (5 bases). Germline CDR1 reads MGHRA; CDR2 reads YSYEKL. The V end lost 4 bases, the J end lost 2 bases, and 17 bases lay between the germline ends. CDR3 length equals 16 residues. The CDR3, as DNA: TGCGCCAGCAGCCTCGACCGGGGCAGGTTTAACACTGAAGCTTTCTTT. It is translated as CASSLDRGRFNTEAFF.